Listed here are 5 T cell receptor beta chains from one sample, sequenced in a study of T cells in Graves' hyperthyroidism and ophthalmopathy. TCR beta CDR3 region amplification was performed from RNA transcripts. HTBI primers were the set used in a first-round RT-PCR of the TCR CDR3. TCRdb analysed the multiplex PCR reads with MiXCR anew, one entry per CDR3 protein. The table records around 350,000 distinct CDR3 sequences, about 15% of them present only once. Sequenced input: blood. All receptors derive from a woman aged 25 to 39 with Graves' hyperthyroidism that later progressed to Graves' ophthalmopathy.

This clonotype has a count of ten or more. This chain uses TRBV27 with TRBJ1-5; maybe TRBD1 (5 bases). Trimming cost V 6 bases and J 2 bases, with 17 bases left between them. The CDR3 totals 16 residues. The germline V gene has CDR1 MNHEY and CDR2 SMNVEV (reference sequence). The CDR3 sequence is CASSQWGPTRNQPQHF. The CDR3 region has the DNA TGTGCCAGCAGCCAGTGGGGACCGACACGCAATCAGCCCCAGCATTTT.

The chain joins TRBV20-1 to TRBJ2-7, with D possibly TRBD2 on 6 matching bases. The CDR3 consists of 13 residues. CDR1 DFQATT and CDR2 SNEGSKA come from the germline V gene (reference sequence). V dropped 3 bases and J dropped 0 bases, with 9 bases sitting between them. CDR3 sequence reads: CSASRGSSYEQYF. The CDR3 nucleotides read TGCAGTGCTAGTCGGGGGAGCTCCTACGAGCAGTACTTC.

This clonotype was detected a few times. This sequence joins TRBV27 and TRBJ2-2; the match to TRBD2 covers 9 bases. The germline V gene has CDR1 MNHEY and CDR2 SMNVEV (reference sequence). V dropped 3 bases and J dropped 6; count of bases not matched to a gene: 8. CDR3 length: 16 amino acids. Written as DNA, the CDR3 is TGTGCCAGCAGTTTCCCGAGTAGCGGGAGCGCCGGGGAGCTGTTTTTT. Protein product: CASSFPSSGSAGELFF.

In its sample, this clonotype was seen many times. This sequence joins TRBV5-1 and TRBJ2-7; D may be TRBD2 (5 bases). Trimming pared 6 bases from V and 6 bases from J, leaving 19 bases between. This CDR3 contains 14 residues. CDR1 and CDR2 (germline): SGHRS, YFSETQ. CDR3 in DNA: TGCGCCAGCACCATAGACGGGATTGGGAGCGAGCAGTACTTC. Its translation: CASTIDGIGSEQYF.

This clonotype was seen a few times. The CDR3 here is CAISESDTGGPDTQYF. The CDR3 DNA reads TGTGCCATCAGTGAGTCTGACACCGGAGGTCCAGATACGCAGTATTTT. This chain uses TRBV10-3 with TRBJ2-3; D is perhaps TRBD2 (5 bases). Germline lookup yields CDR1 ENHRY and CDR2 SYGVKD. V lost 0 bases to trimming and J lost 4 bases, with 14 bases between them. The CDR3 consists of 16 residues.